This is a list of T cell receptor beta chains from one sample in a study of blood T cell repertoires in COVID-19. Measured with immunoSEQ multiplex PCR; TCRdb has only the in-frame clones, and not every one. The table has around 130,000 clones, approximately 89% seen once. Sequencing was carried out using peripheral blood. The receptors were gathered from a man aged 55 to 70 with active or convalescent COVID-19. Each CDR3 is given with its conserved first and last residue. D genes are given only for firm matches. A row's size may be missing; if present it is once, few, many or a size class.

v_call	clone_size	d_call	j_call	cdr3_nt	cdr3_aa
TRBV5-1	NA	TRBD1	TRBJ1-5	TGCGCCAGCAGCTGGACAGGGGATAGCAATCAGCCCCAGCATTTT	CASSWTGDSNQPQHF
TRBV30	NA	NA	TRBJ2-3	TGTGCCTGGGGAACCAACGAGGATACGCAGTATTTT	CAWGTNEDTQYF
TRBV7-2	NA	NA	TRBJ1-5	TGTGCCAGCAGCCCAGATGGGGGGAATCAGCCCCAGCATTTT	CASSPDGGNQPQHF
TRBV19	medium-sized	NA	TRBJ2-2	TGTGCCAGTAGTATCCTAGCATCCGGGGAGCTGTTTTTT	CASSILASGELFF
TRBV28	NA	TRBD1	TRBJ1-2	TGTGCCAGCACCGAAGGACAGGGGGTGTGGACCTTC	CASTEGQGVWTF
TRBV6-1	NA	TRBD1	TRBJ1-6	TGTGCCAGCAGTGAAGGTGGGACAGGGGGCGCGAATCCACCCCTCCACTTT	CASSEGGTGGANPPLHF
TRBV10-1	NA	NA	TRBJ2-5	TGCGCCAGCAGTGAGGGCGGGTCGGGGGAGACCCAGTACTTC	CASSEGGSGETQYF
TRBV7-6	NA	NA	TRBJ2-2	TGTGCCAGCACGATTAGCGGAAACACCGGGGAGCTGTTTTTT	CASTISGNTGELFF
TRBV6-6	NA	TRBD2	TRBJ2-1	TGTGCCAGCAGTATCGGGACTAGCCTTAATGAGCAGTTCTTC	CASSIGTSLNEQFF
TRBV6-5	NA	TRBD1	TRBJ2-7	TGTGCCAGCAAGTTAGGGACAGGGGTCTACGAGCAGTACTTC	CASKLGTGVYEQYF
TRBV28	NA	NA	TRBJ1-4	TGTGCCAGCAGTTTAGCAGAATATGAAAAACTGTTTTTT	CASSLAEYEKLFF
TRBV5-4	NA	TRBD2	TRBJ2-3	TGTGCCAGCAGCTTCAGAACTAGCGGGAGGGTAGATACGCAGTATTTT	CASSFRTSGRVDTQYF
TRBV4-1	NA	NA	TRBJ1-4	TGCGCCAGCAGCCAAGAGGAGGCCAGGGGAAAAGAAAAACTGTTTTTT	CASSQEEARGKEKLFF
TRBV6-1	NA	NA	TRBJ1-5	TGTGCCAGCAGTGAAGTGGGTAGGGGAGGAAATCAGCCCCAGCATTTT	CASSEVGRGGNQPQHF
TRBV19	NA	NA	TRBJ1-3	TGTGCCAGTACCTACTCTGGAAACACCATATATTTT	CASTYSGNTIYF
TRBV15	NA	NA	TRBJ2-3	TGTGCCACCAGCAATGACTTCCCCCATTTGTCTAGCACAGATACGCAGTATTTT	CATSNDFPHLSSTDTQYF
TRBV29-1	NA	NA	TRBJ2-6	TGCAGCGTGGGAGAGGTCTCAGGGGCCAACGTCCTGACTTTC	CSVGEVSGANVLTF
TRBV7-2	NA	TRBD2	TRBJ2-1	TGTGCCAGCAGCCCCGGACTAGCGGGAGCCCATGAGCAGTTCTTC	CASSPGLAGAHEQFF
TRBV2	NA	NA	TRBJ1-2	TGTGCCAGCAGAGATACAGGGTTCCGCTATGGCTACACCTTC	CASRDTGFRYGYTF
TRBV19	NA	NA	TRBJ1-5	TGTGCCAGTCGACTGGCCTTAAATAGCAATCAGCCCCAGCATTTT	CASRLALNSNQPQHF
TRBV6-5	once	NA	TRBJ2-7	TGTGCCAGCAGTCCCGGACAGCTTTACGAGCAGTACTTC	CASSPGQLYEQYF
TRBV10-1	NA	TRBD2	TRBJ2-7	TGCGCCAGCAGTGAAGGCGGGAGCCTCCGCGAGCAGTACTTC	CASSEGGSLREQYF
TRBV6-2/TRBV6-3	NA	TRBD1	TRBJ1-2	TGTGCCAGCAGTTCTCGACAGGGCGTATTGAATGGCTACACCTTC	CASSSRQGVLNGYTF
TRBV4-2	NA	NA	TRBJ2-1	TGTGCCAGCAGCCAAAACTCGGTCCTCCGCAATGAGCAGTTCTTC	CASSQNSVLRNEQFF
TRBV2	NA	TRBD1	TRBJ2-7	TGTGCCAGCAGTGGACAGGGGGTTTCCGAGCAGTACTTC	CASSGQGVSEQYF
TRBV27	NA	TRBD1	TRBJ1-2	TGTGCCAGCAGGCGACAGGGGGCGGACTATGGCTACACCTTC	CASRRQGADYGYTF
TRBV10-3	once	NA	TRBJ1-2	TGTGCCATCAGTGGGACTGGGGGCGACTATGGCTACACCTTC	CAISGTGGDYGYTF
TRBV30	NA	NA	TRBJ1-6	TGTGCCTGGAGTGGACAGACTTATAATTCACCCCTCCACTTT	CAWSGQTYNSPLHF
TRBV27	NA	NA	TRBJ2-7	TGTGCCAGCAGTTTAAAGTGGAGTGGCTACTCCTACGAGCAGTACTTC	CASSLKWSGYSYEQYF
TRBV6-5	NA	TRBD1	TRBJ1-2	TGTGCCAGCAGTCACCCGGGACAGTATGGCTACACCTTC	CASSHPGQYGYTF
TRBV20-1	NA	NA	TRBJ2-1	TGCAGTGCTAGAGTAACGGGTCGGCAGTTCTTC	CSARVTGRQFF
TRBV11-3	NA	TRBD2	TRBJ2-3	TGTGCCAGCAGCTTGACTAGCGGGAAGCCCACAGATACGCAGTATTTT	CASSLTSGKPTDTQYF
TRBV9	many	NA	TRBJ2-2	TGTGCCAGCAGCGCGATACTTGGGGGACGGAGGGCAGGCGGGGAGCTGTTTTTT	CASSAILGGRRAGGELFF
TRBV7-3	NA	NA	TRBJ2-6	TGTGCCAGCAGCTTAACGAGCTCTGGGGCCAACGTCCTGACTTTC	CASSLTSSGANVLTF
TRBV11-3	NA	NA	TRBJ2-2	TGTGCCAGCAGCCCCCGAGGAGGTACCGGGGAGCTGTTTTTT	CASSPRGGTGELFF
TRBV13	NA	TRBD2	TRBJ2-3	TGTGCCAGCAGCAAGACGGTTAGCGGGGCCCTCACAGATACGCAGTATTTT	CASSKTVSGALTDTQYF
TRBV19	NA	TRBD1	TRBJ1-3	TGTGCCAGTAGTAATGGTCCGGGACAGGCTTTGCCTGGAAACACCATATATTTT	CASSNGPGQALPGNTIYF
TRBV24-1	NA	TRBD2	TRBJ2-2	TGTGCCACCAGTTTCCCAGCGGGATATGACACCGGGGAGCTGTTTTTT	CATSFPAGYDTGELFF
TRBV6-6	NA	TRBD1	TRBJ1-2	TGTGCCAGCAGTCCCGACAGGGCCAACTATGGCTACACCTTC	CASSPDRANYGYTF
TRBV12-3/TRBV12-4	NA	TRBD1	TRBJ2-7	TGTGCCAGCAGTTCCGGGACAGGGAGCGAGCAGTACTTC	CASSSGTGSEQYF
TRBV5-5	NA	TRBD1	TRBJ2-5	TGTGCCAGCAGCCCGCACCCAGACAGGGGCCAAGAGACCCAGTACTTC	CASSPHPDRGQETQYF
TRBV6-5	once	TRBD1	TRBJ1-2	TGTGCCAGCAATCCTGGGGGGACAGGGGGCTATGGCTACACCTTC	CASNPGGTGGYGYTF
TRBV24-1	NA	NA	TRBJ2-7	TGTGCCACCAGTGACCCTTACGAGCAGTACTTC	CATSDPYEQYF
TRBV28	NA	TRBD2	TRBJ2-3	TGTGCCAGCGTGGGAATAGCGGGAGGGCCCCATAGCACAGATACGCAGTATTTT	CASVGIAGGPHSTDTQYF
TRBV19	NA	TRBD2	TRBJ2-2	TGTGCCAGTAGTCCGACTAGCACCGCCGGGGAGCTGTTTTTT	CASSPTSTAGELFF
TRBV30	NA	TRBD2	TRBJ2-7	TGTGCCTGGGGGACTAGCGTTCACGAGCAGTACTTC	CAWGTSVHEQYF
TRBV6-5	once	NA	TRBJ2-1	TGTGCCAGCAGTCGGGACTGGAGCTCCTACAATGAGCAGTTCTTC	CASSRDWSSYNEQFF
TRBV6-5	NA	TRBD1	TRBJ2-1	TGTGCCAGCACCCGAGTAAGGGACAGGGGGAATGAGCAGTTCTTC	CASTRVRDRGNEQFF
TRBV20-1	NA	NA	TRBJ1-1	TGCAGTGCTAGGTCGCAGACTGAAGCTTTCTTT	CSARSQTEAFF
TRBV5-1	few	NA	TRBJ1-2	TGCGCCAGCAGCAACCGTGTGGGACAAATCAACTATGGCTACACCTTC	CASSNRVGQINYGYTF
TRBV12-3/TRBV12-4	NA	NA	TRBJ1-4	TGTGCCAGCAGTCTAGGGCCAGTTATGTTTTTT	CASSLGPVMFF
TRBV24-1	NA	NA	TRBJ1-2	TGTGCCACCGCCCAGTCGGGCTATGGCTACACCTTC	CATAQSGYGYTF
TRBV6-6	NA	TRBD2	TRBJ2-7	TGTGCCGCCACCGAACAGGGACTAGCGGGAGTTGAGCAGTACTTC	CAATEQGLAGVEQYF
TRBV6-6	NA	NA	TRBJ2-7	TGTGCCAGCAGTACGGCGACGGGGGACAGTGACTTC	CASSTATGDSDF
TRBV7-3	NA	TRBD2	TRBJ2-1	TGTGCCAGCAGCTACAGCGGGAGTCTCGGATACAATGAGCAGTTCTTC	CASSYSGSLGYNEQFF
TRBV7-2	NA	NA	TRBJ2-7	TGTGCCAGCAGCCCTGAGGCGTCAGCCGGAGCCACTACGGGGGAGCAGTACTTC	CASSPEASAGATTGEQYF